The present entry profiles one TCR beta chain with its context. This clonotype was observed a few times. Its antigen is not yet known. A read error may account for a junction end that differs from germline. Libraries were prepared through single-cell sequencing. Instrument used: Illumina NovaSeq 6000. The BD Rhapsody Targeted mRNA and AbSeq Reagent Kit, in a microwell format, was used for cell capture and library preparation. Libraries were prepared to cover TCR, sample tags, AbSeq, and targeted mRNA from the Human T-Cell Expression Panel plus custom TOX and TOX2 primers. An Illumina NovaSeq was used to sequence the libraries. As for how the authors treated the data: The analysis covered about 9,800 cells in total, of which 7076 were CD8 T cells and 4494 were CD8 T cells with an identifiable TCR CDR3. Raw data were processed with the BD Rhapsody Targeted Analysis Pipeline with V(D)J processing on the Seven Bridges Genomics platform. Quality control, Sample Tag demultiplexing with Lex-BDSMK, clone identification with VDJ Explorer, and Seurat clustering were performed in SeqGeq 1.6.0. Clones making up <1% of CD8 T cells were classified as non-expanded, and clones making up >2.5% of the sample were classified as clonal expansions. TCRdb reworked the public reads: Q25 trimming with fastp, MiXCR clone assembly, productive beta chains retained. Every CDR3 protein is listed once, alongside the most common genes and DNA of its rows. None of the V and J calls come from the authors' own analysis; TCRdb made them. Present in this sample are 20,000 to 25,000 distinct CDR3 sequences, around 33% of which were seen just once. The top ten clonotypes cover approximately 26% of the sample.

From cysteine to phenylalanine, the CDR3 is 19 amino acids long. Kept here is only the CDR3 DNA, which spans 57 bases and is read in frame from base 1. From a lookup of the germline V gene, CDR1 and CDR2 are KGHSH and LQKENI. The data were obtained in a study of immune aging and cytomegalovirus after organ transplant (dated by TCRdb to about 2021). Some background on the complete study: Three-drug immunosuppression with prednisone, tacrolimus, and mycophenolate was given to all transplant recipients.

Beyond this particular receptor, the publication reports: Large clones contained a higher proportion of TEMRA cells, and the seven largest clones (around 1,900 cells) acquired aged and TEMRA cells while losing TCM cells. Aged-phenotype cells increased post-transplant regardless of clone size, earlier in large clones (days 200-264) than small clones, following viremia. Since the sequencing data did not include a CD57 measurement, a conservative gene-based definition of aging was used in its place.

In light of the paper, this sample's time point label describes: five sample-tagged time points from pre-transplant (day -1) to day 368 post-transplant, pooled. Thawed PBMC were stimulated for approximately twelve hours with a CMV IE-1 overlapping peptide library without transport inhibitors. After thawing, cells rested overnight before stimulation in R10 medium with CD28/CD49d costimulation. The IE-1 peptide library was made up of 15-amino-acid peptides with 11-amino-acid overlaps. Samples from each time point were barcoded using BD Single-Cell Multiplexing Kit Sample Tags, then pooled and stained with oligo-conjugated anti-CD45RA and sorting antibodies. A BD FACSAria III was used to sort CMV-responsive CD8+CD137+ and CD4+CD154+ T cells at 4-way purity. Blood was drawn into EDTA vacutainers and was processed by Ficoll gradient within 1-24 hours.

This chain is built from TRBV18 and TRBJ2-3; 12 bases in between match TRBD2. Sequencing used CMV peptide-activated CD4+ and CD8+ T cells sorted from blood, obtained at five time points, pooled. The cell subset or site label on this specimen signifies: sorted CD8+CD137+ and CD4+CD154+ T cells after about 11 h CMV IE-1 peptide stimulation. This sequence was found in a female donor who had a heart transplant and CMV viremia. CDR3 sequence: CVSSPRGRTSGTSTGTQYF. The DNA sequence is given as TGTGTCAGCTCACCAAGGGGAAGGACTAGCGGGACTAGCACAGGTACGCAGTATTTT.